Listed below are T cell receptor beta chains from one sample, sequenced in a study of T-cell memory formation after mild COVID-19. TCRdb fed the 5' RACE reads into MiXCR, producing one record per CDR3 protein. The data contain around 27,000 distinct CDR3 sequences, 6.5% to 9% of them singletons. Specimen: PBMCs or a T cell subset sorted from them (not recorded which). The receptors stem from an adult woman who had mild COVID-19 (a few samples of this study predate the infection). Cell type and time point are not known. CDR3s include the opening cysteine and the closing phenylalanine or tryptophan. D genes are given only for firm matches. Rows give clone size only sometimes, using once, few, many, or a class for an expanded clone.

V	J	length	size	D	DNA	CDR3
TRBV20-1	TRBJ2-2	15	many	-	TGCAGTGCTAGGGACCCTTTTCGGAGCACCGGGGAGCTGTTTTTT	CSARDPFRSTGELFF
TRBV4-3	TRBJ2-1	15	many	TRBD2	TGCGCCAGCAGCGAACGGGGACTAGCGGGAGTTGAGCAGTTCTTC	CASSERGLAGVEQFF
TRBV5-1	TRBJ1-1	16	many	TRBD1	TGCGCCAGCAGCTTGGCCAGTCCCGGACAGGCCGGTGAAGCTTTCTTT	CASSLASPGQAGEAFF
TRBV3-1	TRBJ1-2	15	many	-	TGTGCCAGCAGCCAAGACGACGGCTTATACTATGGCTACACCTTC	CASSQDDGLYYGYTF
TRBV25-1	TRBJ2-7	16	many	TRBD1	TGTGCCAGCAGTGTGAGCGACGGGACAGCTCTTCGCGAGCAGTACTTC	CASSVSDGTALREQYF
TRBV9	TRBJ2-3	15	many	-	TGTGCCAGCAGCCCGGGACCCGACGTAATGGATACGCAGTATTTT	CASSPGPDVMDTQYF
TRBV7-3	TRBJ2-2	13	many	-	TGTGCCAGTCAGGACAGGAACACCGGGGAGCTGTTTTTT	CASQDRNTGELFF
TRBV12-3/TRBV12-4	TRBJ2-3	14	many	TRBD1	TGTGCCAGCAGATTAGGACAGGACACAGATACGCAGTATTTT	CASRLGQDTDTQYF
TRBV12-3/TRBV12-4	TRBJ2-1	17	many	TRBD2	TGTGCCAGCAGAAAATACACCGGGACTAGCGGCGACAATGAGCAGTTCTTC	CASRKYTGTSGDNEQFF
TRBV2	TRBJ1-1	13	many	-	TGTGCCAGCAGGGTTGACAGTGACACTGAAGCTTTCTTT	CASRVDSDTEAFF
TRBV27	TRBJ1-1	14	-	-	TGTGCCAGCAGTGGCATCTACCGGGGAACTGAAGCTTTCTTT	CASSGIYRGTEAFF
TRBV4-2	TRBJ2-7	15	many	-	TGTGCCAGCAGCCCAGGGGGACTGAGCTCCTACGAGCAGTACTTC	CASSPGGLSSYEQYF
TRBV9	TRBJ2-5	14	many	TRBD1	TGTGCCAGCAGCGTCGGGACAGTCCTAGAGACCCAGTACTTC	CASSVGTVLETQYF
TRBV5-1	TRBJ2-7	14	many	-	TGCGCCAGCAGCGATCAGGGGGGGTCCTACGAGCAGTACTTC	CASSDQGGSYEQYF
TRBV7-7	TRBJ2-1	16	many	TRBD2	TGTGCTAGCAGCTTGGGGGCTAGCGGGGGCTACAATGAGCAGTTCTTC	CASSLGASGGYNEQFF
TRBV29-1	TRBJ2-6	12	many	-	TGCAGCGTTTCAACCGGGGCCAACGTCCTGACTTTC	CSVSTGANVLTF